One sample yielded the 8 T cell receptor beta chains listed below, sequenced in a study of PD-L1 blockade in urothelial cancer. Clones were read by immunoSEQ multiplex PCR, and TCRdb kept only the in-frame ones, dropping some. Of more than 35,000 clones in the sample, approximately 92% were seen once. The starting material was PBMCs, obtained around atezolizumab (anti-PD-L1) treatment. The source of these receptors is a man in his 70s with urothelial cancer.

The chain couples TRBV4-2 to TRBJ2-2; TRBD1 agrees at 8 bases. This CDR3 has 16 amino acids. Germline CDR1 is LGHNA and CDR2 is YNFKEQ. V shed 0 bases and J 5 bases; nucleotides not matched to a gene: 5. Written as DNA, the CDR3 is TGTGCCAGCAGCCAAGATCAGGGGGCGCGGACCGGGGAGCTGTTTTTT. It specifies CASSQDQGARTGELFF.

The genes are TRBV5-1 and TRBJ2-1, with a weak D call TRBD2 (6 bases). CDR3 length: 13 amino acids. Looked up from germline, CDR1 is SGHRS and CDR2 is YFSETQ. Trimming removed 4 bases from V and 5 bases from J, with 10 bases in between. This chain's CDR3 is CASSGTLHNEQFF. The CDR3 DNA reads TGCGCCAGCAGCGGGACTCTACACAATGAGCAGTTCTTC.

The chain is built from TRBV7-8 and TRBJ2-1, with D hard to call. The ends were cut back, 2 bases at V and 5 bases at J, with 10 bases in the middle. The length of the CDR3 is 14 residues. CDR1 SGHVS and CDR2 FQNEAQ come from the germline V gene. In DNA form, the CDR3 reads TGTGCCAGCAGCTTACCTAGAAACCACAATGAGCAGTTCTTC. Translation: CASSLPRNHNEQFF.

This sequence joins TRBV28 and TRBJ2-7; 13 bases agree with TRBD2. In germline, CDR1 is MDHEN, CDR2 SYDVKM. This CDR3 has 15 residues. J gave up 9 bases and V 6 bases, and 11 bases lay outside the gene matches. DNA for the CDR3: TGTGCCAGCAGCTATACGGGACTAGCGGGGCGGGTGCAGTACTTC. The encoded protein is CASSYTGLAGRVQYF.

The V call is TRBV19, the J call TRBJ1-5; D is undetermined. CDR3 length equals 14 residues. V gave up 5 bases and J gave up 4 bases, with 12 bases separating them. Per germline, CDR1 LNHDA and CDR2 SQIVND (reference sequence). CDR3 nucleotides: TGTGCCAGTAGTCTCCTGGCTCAAAATCAGCCCCAGCATTTT. Protein sequence: CASSLLAQNQPQHF.

The chain links TRBV30 to TRBJ1-1, with TRBD1 matching 7 bases. Unmatched junction bases numbered 4, after V lost 8 bases and J lost 1 base. The CDR3 loop spans 12 amino acids. Germline lookup yields CDR1 GTSNPN and CDR2 SVGIG (reference sequence). The CDR3 reads CAATGWNTEAFF. For the CDR3, the DNA is TGTGCCGCGACAGGGTGGAACACTGAAGCTTTCTTT.

The J gene is TRBJ2-5, the V gene TRBV28, with TRBD2 matching over 7 bases. Germline V gene data show CDR1 as MDHEN and CDR2 as SYDVKM. This CDR3 region has 13 residues. V shed 6 bases, J shed 2 bases, and the junction held 3 bases outside the gene matches. The CDR3 DNA is TGTGCCAGCAGCAAAGCGGGACAAGAGACCCAGTACTTC. Protein: CASSKAGQETQYF.

The chain has TRBV2 and TRBJ2-6, with D hard to call. The V end lost 7 bases, the J end lost 0 bases, and 10 bases lay between the germline ends. The CDR3 sequence is 15 residues long. CDR1 and CDR2 from the germline V gene are SNHLY and FYNNEI. The CDR3 nucleotides are TGTGCCAGCAAGGTCGGGTACTCTGGGGCCAACGTCCTGACTTTC. This codes for CASKVGYSGANVLTF.